This passage covers 19 T cell receptor beta chains from one sample sequenced in a study of T cell responses to AZD1222 COVID-19 vaccine. Assay: immunoSEQ multiplex PCR; the TCRdb copy retains only in-frame clones and omits some. Of approximately 140,000 clones listed, around 93% were seen once; the top ten hold 3.5% to 4%. This specimen consisted of peripheral blood, obtained 28 days after the second AZD1222 dose. Receptors were obtained from an adult who received the AZD1222 COVID-19 vaccine.

The chain links TRBV30 to TRBJ2-7, with 7 bases aligning to TRBD1. Looked up from germline, CDR1 is GTSNPN and CDR2 is SVGIG (reference sequence). There are 14 residues in the CDR3. The V segment lost 2 bases and the J segment 0 bases; nucleotides outside the gene matches: 4. In nucleotides, the CDR3 is TGTGCCTGGAGTCGGGACAGTTTCTCCTACGAGCAGTACTTC. Its protein is CAWSRDSFSYEQYF.

The chain couples TRBV10-1 to TRBJ1-1; 8 bases align to TRBD1. The germline CDR1 and CDR2 sequences are WNHNN and SYGVQD (reference sequence). This CDR3 comprises 19 residues. With V trimmed by 4 bases and J by 0 bases, 16 bases remained unmatched. The DNA for the CDR3 is TGCGCCAGCAGTGCCGAAACCGGACAGGGTCTCGTGATGAACACTGAAGCTTTCTTT. It specifies CASSAETGQGLVMNTEAFF.

The chain couples TRBV7-9 to TRBJ2-3; D ambiguous. The CDR3 length is 17 residues. The germline V and J ends were trimmed by 1 base and 0 bases, with 14 bases remaining between them. CDR1 is SEHNR, CDR2 FQNEAQ, per germline (reference sequence). CDR3: CASSLVGYARSTDTQYF. In DNA, the CDR3 is TGTGCCAGCAGCTTAGTTGGTTACGCCAGAAGCACAGATACGCAGTATTTT.

V and J are TRBV4-1 and TRBJ1-2, with 7 positions matching TRBD1. Germline CDR1 MGHRA, CDR2 YSYEKL. The junction had 6 bases not matched to a gene; V was cut back by 0 bases and J by 2 bases. The CDR3 sequence is 16 residues long. The CDR3 DNA sequence: TGCGCCAGCAGCCAAGAGGAACAGGGGAGGAACTATGGCTACACCTTC. Translated, it gives CASSQEEQGRNYGYTF.

The chain is built from TRBV6-5 and TRBJ1-5; possible D gene TRBD1, 5 bases. Germline CDR1 reads MNHEY; CDR2 reads SVGAGI. V lost 7 bases, J lost 0 bases, and 10 bases lay in between. CDR3 length: 14 residues. This CDR3 reads CASTWGYSNQPQHF. The CDR3 region has the DNA TGTGCCAGCACGTGGGGCTATAGCAATCAGCCCCAGCATTTT.

The J gene is TRBJ2-1, the V gene TRBV5-8, with 8 positions matching TRBD2. From germline, CDR1 is SGHTS and CDR2 YDEGEE. There are 15 residues in the CDR3. Trimming removed 3 bases from V and 5 bases from J; junction bases left unmatched: 7. CDR3 DNA: TGTGCCAGCAGCTCCGGACTAGCTCCTAACAATGAGCAGTTCTTC. It yields the protein CASSSGLAPNNEQFF.

The V and J genes are TRBV2 and TRBJ2-3, with TRBD2 matching over 9 bases. The CDR3 runs 14 residues. Germline CDR1 is SNHLY and CDR2 is FYNNEI. V lost 7 bases and J lost 4; bases outside the gene matches: 6. CDR3 sequence: CASKGGGAADTQYF. CDR3 bases: TGTGCCAGCAAAGGCGGGGGGGCAGCAGATACGCAGTATTTT.

This CDR3 is CASSSGGVRVTQYF. The CDR3 DNA reads as TGTGCCAGCAGCTCTGGGGGGGTTCGGGTGACCCAGTACTTC. The chain combines TRBV5-4 with TRBJ2-5; 7 bases are a match to TRBD2. The CDR3 consists of 14 residues. The germline V gene has CDR1 SGHNT and CDR2 YYREEE (reference sequence). Trimming at V came to 3 bases and at J to 7 bases, leaving 9 bases not matched to a gene. Looking up the rest from reference TRBV5-4 and TRBJ2-5 gives the full variable domain: ETGVTQSPTHLIKTRGQQVTLRCSSQSGHNTVSWYQQALGQGPQFIFQYYREEENGRGNFPPRFSGLQFPNYSSELNVNALELDDSALYLCASSSGGVRVTQYFGPGTRLLVL.

The CDR3 reads CASSLEQGSTDTQYF. CDR3 bases: TGCGCCAGCAGCTTGGAGCAGGGTTCCACAGATACGCAGTATTTT. The chain is built from TRBV5-1 and TRBJ2-3, with D possibly matching TRBD1 (5 bases). This CDR3 has 15 residues. CDR1 is SGHRS and CDR2 is YFSETQ in the germline V gene. V was shortened by 0 bases and J by 2 bases, with 10 bases between the two germline ends.

The J gene is TRBJ2-3, the V gene TRBV18; D may be TRBD2 (5 bases). Trimming removed 1 base at V and 4 bases at J, with 9 bases between. Germline loops: CDR1 KGHSH, CDR2 LQKENI. The CDR3 is made up of 14 amino acids. CDR3 sequence: CASSPRGSADTQYF. Here the CDR3 DNA reads TGTGCCAGCTCACCACGAGGGAGCGCAGATACGCAGTATTTT.

This clone appeared once. This CDR3 is also generated by other DNA sequences in the sample. V is TRBV3-1 (or the pseudogene TRBV3-2) and J is TRBJ2-1; weak D call: TRBD2 (5 bases). The CDR3 sequence is 15 residues long. V was shortened by 3 bases and J by 0 bases, with 9 bases between the two germline ends. Germline-derived CDR1 and CDR2 are LGHDT and YNNKEL (reference sequence). CDR3 loop: CASSQGTSSYNEQFF. The DNA for the CDR3 is TGTGCCAGCAGCCAGGGCACTAGCTCCTACAATGAGCAGTTCTTC.

This sequence joins TRBV2 and TRBJ2-1; 9 bases agree with TRBD2. The CDR3 is made up of 18 amino acids. Trimming at V came to 6 bases and at J to 3 bases, leaving 15 bases not matched to a gene. CDR1 and CDR2 (germline): SNHLY, FYNNEI. CDR3 amino acids: CASSRMGASGTHYNEQFF. The CDR3 DNA sequence: TGTGCCAGCAGCAGAATGGGGGCTAGCGGGACTCACTACAATGAGCAGTTCTTC.

V is TRBV7-2 and J is TRBJ1-2; 10 nucleotides line up with TRBD1. Germline lookup yields CDR1 SGHTA and CDR2 FQGNSA. V shed 7 bases, J shed 7 bases, and the junction held 6 bases outside the gene matches. The CDR3 runs to 13 residues. This chain's CDR3 is CASNRQGAGGYTF. For the CDR3, the DNA is TGTGCCAGCAACAGACAGGGGGCGGGTGGCTACACCTTC.

The V and J genes are TRBV27 and TRBJ1-6; unclear D gene. Trimming took 5 bases from V and 10 from J, leaving 21 bases between them. Germline CDR1 is MNHEY and CDR2 is SMNVEV (reference sequence). The CDR3 is made up of 16 amino acids. The CDR3 DNA reads TGTGCCAGCAGTCCCCGGAGAGGGAATGTCAACTCACCCCTCCACTTT. Encoded protein: CASSPRRGNVNSPLHF.

The genes are TRBV11-2 and TRBJ1-6, with 9 bases identical to TRBD1. Looked up from germline, CDR1 is SGHAT and CDR2 is FQNNGV. The CDR3 consists of 15 residues. J lost 9 bases, V lost 5 bases, and 8 bases had no gene match. The CDR3 sequence is CASSRWGQGGSPLHF. CDR3 DNA sequence: TGTGCCAGCAGCCGTTGGGGACAGGGAGGTTCACCCCTCCACTTT.

This chain connects TRBV7-9 to TRBJ2-7; 7 bases fit TRBD1. CDR3 length: 14 amino acids. Trimming at V came to 1 base and at J to 3 bases, leaving 3 bases not matched to a gene. The germline CDR1 and CDR2 sequences are SEHNR and FQNEAQ (reference sequence). This CDR3 reads CASSLEGQFYEQYF. CDR3 bases: TGTGCCAGCAGCTTAGAGGGACAGTTCTACGAGCAGTACTTC.

The V call is TRBV6-5, the J call TRBJ1-2, with D tentatively TRBD1 (5 bases). Germline V CDR1 and CDR2: MNHEY, SVGAGI. CDR3 length equals 13 residues. Trimming took off 6 bases at V and 5 bases at J, with 13 bases between the two ends. CDR3 residues: CASRSAAGYGYTF. CDR3 sequence (DNA): TGTGCCAGCAGATCGGCCGCAGGGTATGGCTACACCTTC.

This chain links TRBV7-8 with TRBJ2-1; D may be TRBD2 (7 bases). Germline CDR1 SGHVS, CDR2 FQNEAQ. The CDR3 loop spans 17 amino acids. V lost 3 bases and J lost 8, with 23 bases in between. The CDR3 DNA sequence: TGTGCCAGCAGCTTGGGGGCTAGCGGCATACGTGGGGATGAGCAGTTCTTC. This encodes CASSLGASGIRGDEQFF.

The chain carries TRBV5-6 and TRBJ1-1; 7 bases agree with TRBD1. V gave up 6 bases and J gave up 3 bases; unmatched junction bases: 5. CDR3 length: 13 residues. The germline V gene has CDR1 SGHDT and CDR2 YYEEEE. CDR3 coding DNA: TGTGCCAGCACCGGGACAGTTTACACTGAAGCTTTCTTT. This translates into CASTGTVYTEAFF. The full variable domain, rest sourced from reference TRBV5-6 and TRBJ1-1, is DAGVTQSPTHLIKTRGQQVTLRCSPKSGHDTVSWYQQALGQGPQFIFQYYEEEERQRGNFPDRFSGHQFPNYSSELNVNALLLGDSALYLCASTGTVYTEAFFGQGTRLTVV.